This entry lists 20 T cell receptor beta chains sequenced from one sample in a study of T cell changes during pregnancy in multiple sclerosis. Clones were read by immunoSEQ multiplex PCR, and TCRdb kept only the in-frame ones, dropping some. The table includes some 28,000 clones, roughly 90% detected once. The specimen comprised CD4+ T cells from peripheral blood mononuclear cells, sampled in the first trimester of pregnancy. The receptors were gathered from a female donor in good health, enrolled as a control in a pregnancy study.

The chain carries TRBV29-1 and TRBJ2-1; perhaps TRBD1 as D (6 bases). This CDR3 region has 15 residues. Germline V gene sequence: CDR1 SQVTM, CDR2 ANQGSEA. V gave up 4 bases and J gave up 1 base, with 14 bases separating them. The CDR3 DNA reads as TGCAGCGTTGGAAGGGCCCAGGGGTCCTACAATGAGCAGTTCTTC. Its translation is CSVGRAQGSYNEQFF.

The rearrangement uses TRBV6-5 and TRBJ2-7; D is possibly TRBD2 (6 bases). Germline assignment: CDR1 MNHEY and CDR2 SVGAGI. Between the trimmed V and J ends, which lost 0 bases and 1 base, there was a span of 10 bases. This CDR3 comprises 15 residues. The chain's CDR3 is CASSYSIGGSYEQYF. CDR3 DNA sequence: TGTGCCAGCAGTTACTCGATCGGGGGTTCCTACGAGCAGTACTTC.

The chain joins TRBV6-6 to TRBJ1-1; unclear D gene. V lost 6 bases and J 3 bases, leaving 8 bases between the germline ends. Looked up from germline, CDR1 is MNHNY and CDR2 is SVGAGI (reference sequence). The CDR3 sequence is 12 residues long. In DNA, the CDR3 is TGTGCCAGCAGACCCGGGTACACTGAAGCTTTCTTT. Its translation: CASRPGYTEAFF.

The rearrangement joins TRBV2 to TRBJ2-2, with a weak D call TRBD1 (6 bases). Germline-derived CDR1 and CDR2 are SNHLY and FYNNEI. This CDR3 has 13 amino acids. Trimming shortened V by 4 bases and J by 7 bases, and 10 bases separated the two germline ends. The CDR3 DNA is TGTGCCAGCAGTGCAGGGGTGGTCGGGGAGCTGTTTTTT. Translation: CASSAGVVGELFF.

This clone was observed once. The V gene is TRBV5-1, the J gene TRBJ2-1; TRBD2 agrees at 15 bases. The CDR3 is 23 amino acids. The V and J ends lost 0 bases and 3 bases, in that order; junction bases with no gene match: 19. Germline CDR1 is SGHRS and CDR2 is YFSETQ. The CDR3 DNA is TGCGCCAGCAGCTTGGGGGACAGAGGACTAGCGGGGGGGCCCCAGAACTACTACAATGAGCAGTTCTTC. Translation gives CASSLGDRGLAGGPQNYYNEQFF.

The CDR3 spells CASSRGLAGGQETQYF. CDR3 nucleotides: TGTGCCAGCAGCCGAGGACTAGCGGGGGGGCAAGAGACCCAGTACTTC. The V and J genes are TRBV4-2 and TRBJ2-5; TRBD2 agrees at 15 bases. Per the germline V gene, CDR1 is LGHNA and CDR2 is YNFKEQ. The CDR3 extends over 16 amino acids. The V gene end was trimmed by 4 bases and the J gene end by 2 bases; junction bases not matched to a gene: 2.

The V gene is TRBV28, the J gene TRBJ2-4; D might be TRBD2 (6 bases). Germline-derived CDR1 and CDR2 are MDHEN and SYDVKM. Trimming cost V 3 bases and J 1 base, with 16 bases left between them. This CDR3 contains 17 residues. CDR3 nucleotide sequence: TGTGCCAGCAGTTTCCGGGACTGGGGTGTCGCCAAAAACATTCAGTACTTC. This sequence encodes CASSFRDWGVAKNIQYF.

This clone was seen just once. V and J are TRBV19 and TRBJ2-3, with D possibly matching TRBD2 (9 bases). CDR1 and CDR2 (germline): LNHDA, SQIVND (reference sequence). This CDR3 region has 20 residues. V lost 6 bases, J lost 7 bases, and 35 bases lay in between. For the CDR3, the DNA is TGTGCCAGTAGCTCTCCGCGGACAGGGCCCGCGGCGGGGGGGGTAAATACGCAGTATTTT. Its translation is CASSSPRTGPAAGGVNTQYF.

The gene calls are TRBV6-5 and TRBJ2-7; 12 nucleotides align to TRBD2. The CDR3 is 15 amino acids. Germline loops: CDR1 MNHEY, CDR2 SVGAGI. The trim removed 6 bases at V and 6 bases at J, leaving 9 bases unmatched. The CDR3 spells CASRSNLAGGREQYF. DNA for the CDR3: TGTGCCAGCAGGTCCAACCTAGCGGGAGGGCGCGAGCAGTACTTC.

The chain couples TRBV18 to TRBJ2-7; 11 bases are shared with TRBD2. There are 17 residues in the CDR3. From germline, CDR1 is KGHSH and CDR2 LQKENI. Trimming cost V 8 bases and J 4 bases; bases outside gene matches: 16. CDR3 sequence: CASASKFASGRKYEQYF. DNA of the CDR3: TGTGCCAGCGCCTCTAAATTCGCTAGCGGGAGGAAGTACGAGCAGTACTTC.

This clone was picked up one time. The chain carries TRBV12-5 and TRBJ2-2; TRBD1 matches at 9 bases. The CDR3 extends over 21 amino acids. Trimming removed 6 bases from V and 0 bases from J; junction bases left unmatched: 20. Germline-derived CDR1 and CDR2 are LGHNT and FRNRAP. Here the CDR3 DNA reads TGTGCTAGTGGCAGAGGTTTGGACAGGGGCCTGACGAACCCGAACACCGGGGAGCTGTTTTTT. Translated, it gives CASGRGLDRGLTNPNTGELFF. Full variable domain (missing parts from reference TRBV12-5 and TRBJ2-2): DARVTQTPRHKVTEMGQEVTMRCQPILGHNTVFWYRQTMMQGLELLAYFRNRAPLDDSGMPKDRFSAEMPDATLATLKIQPSEPRDSAVYFCASGRGLDRGLTNPNTGELFFGEGSRLTVL.

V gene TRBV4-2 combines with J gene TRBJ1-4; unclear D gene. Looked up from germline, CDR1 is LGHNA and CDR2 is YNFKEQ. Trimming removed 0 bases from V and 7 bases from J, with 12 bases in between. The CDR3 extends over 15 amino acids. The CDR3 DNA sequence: TGTGCCAGCAGCCAAGATGCACGGGGAGGTGAAAAACTGTTTTTT. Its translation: CASSQDARGGEKLFF.

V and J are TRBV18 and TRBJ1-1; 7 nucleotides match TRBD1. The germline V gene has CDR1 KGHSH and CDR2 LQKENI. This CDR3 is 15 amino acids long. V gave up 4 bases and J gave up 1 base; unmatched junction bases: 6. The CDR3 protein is CASSLGTAKNTEAFF. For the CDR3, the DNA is TGTGCCAGCTCACTCGGGACAGCAAAGAACACTGAAGCTTTCTTT. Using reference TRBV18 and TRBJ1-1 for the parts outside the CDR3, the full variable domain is NAGVMQNPRHLVRRRGQEARLRCSPMKGHSHVYWYRQLPEEGLKFMVYLQKENIIDESGMPKERFSAEFPKEGPSILRIQQVVRGDSAAYFCASSLGTAKNTEAFFGQGTRLTVV.

In DNA, the CDR3 is TGTGCCAGCAGCTTCCTCAATACGGGGGACACCCAGTACTTC. This encodes CASSFLNTGDTQYF. The genes are TRBV7-2 and TRBJ2-5; TRBD2 is a possible D gene (6 bases). V lost 3 bases and J 8 bases, leaving 16 bases between the germline ends. Germline V lookup: CDR1 SGHTA, CDR2 FQGNSA. This CDR3 has 14 residues.

CDR3 loop: CASGIGVGPLHF. CDR3 in DNA: TGTGCTAGTGGGATCGGAGTCGGGCCCCTCCACTTT. The V call is TRBV12-5, the J call TRBJ1-6; D not resolved. Germline-derived CDR1 and CDR2 are LGHNT and FRNRAP. The V gene lost 6 bases and the J gene lost 13 bases, with 13 bases spanning the gap. This CDR3 has 12 amino acids.

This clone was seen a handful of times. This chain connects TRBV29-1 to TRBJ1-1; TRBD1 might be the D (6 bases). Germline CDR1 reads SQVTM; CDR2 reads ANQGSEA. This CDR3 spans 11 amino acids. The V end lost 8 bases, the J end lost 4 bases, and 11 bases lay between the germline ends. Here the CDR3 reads CSSGGGTEAFF. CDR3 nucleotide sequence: TGCAGCTCGGGAGGGGGCACTGAAGCTTTCTTT. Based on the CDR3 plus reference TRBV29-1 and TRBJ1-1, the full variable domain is SAVISQKPSRDICQRGTSLTIQCQVDSQVTMMFWYRQQPGQSLTLIATANQGSEATYESGFVIDKFPISRPNLTFSTLTVSNMSPEDSSIYLCSSGGGTEAFFGQGTRLTVV.

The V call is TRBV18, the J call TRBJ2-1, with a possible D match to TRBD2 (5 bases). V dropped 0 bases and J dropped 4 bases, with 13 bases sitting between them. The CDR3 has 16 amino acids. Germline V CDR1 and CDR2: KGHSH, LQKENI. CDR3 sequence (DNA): TGTGCCAGCTCACCACCGACCGGGGATCGGTACAATGAGCAGTTCTTC. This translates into CASSPPTGDRYNEQFF.

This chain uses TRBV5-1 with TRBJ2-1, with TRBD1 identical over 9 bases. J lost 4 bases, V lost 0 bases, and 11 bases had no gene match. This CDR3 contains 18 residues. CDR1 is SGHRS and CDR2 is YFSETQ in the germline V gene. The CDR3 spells CASSLARPGQGLYNEQFF. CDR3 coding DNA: TGCGCCAGCAGCTTGGCCCGACCGGGACAGGGACTTTACAATGAGCAGTTCTTC. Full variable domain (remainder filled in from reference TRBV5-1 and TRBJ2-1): KAGVTQTPRYLIKTRGQQVTLSCSPISGHRSVSWYQQTPGQGLQFLFEYFSETQRNKGNFPGRFSGRQFSNSRSEMNVSTLELGDSALYLCASSLARPGQGLYNEQFFGPGTRLTVL.

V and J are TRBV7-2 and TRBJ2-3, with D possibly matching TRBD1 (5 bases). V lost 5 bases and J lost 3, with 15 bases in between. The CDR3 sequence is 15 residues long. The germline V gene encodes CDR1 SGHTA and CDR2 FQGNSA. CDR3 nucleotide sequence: TGTGCCAGCAGCCCTGACTCGCGGACAACAGATACGCAGTATTTT. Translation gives CASSPDSRTTDTQYF. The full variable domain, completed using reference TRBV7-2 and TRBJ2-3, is GAGVSQSPSNKVTEKGKDVELRCDPISGHTALYWYRQSLGQGLEFLIYFQGNSAPDKSGLPSDRFSAERTGGSVSTLTIQRTQQEDSAVYLCASSPDSRTTDTQYFGPGTRLTVL.

CDR3 in amino acids: CASSSGQGYGYTF. The CDR3 nucleotides read TGTGCCAGCAGCTCGGGACAGGGCTATGGCTACACCTTC. V is TRBV7-9 and J is TRBJ1-2, with 9 bases identical to TRBD1. The germline V gene encodes CDR1 SEHNR and CDR2 FQNEAQ (reference sequence). The V gene end was trimmed by 4 bases and the J gene end by 4 bases; junction bases not matched to a gene: 1. There are 13 residues in the CDR3.